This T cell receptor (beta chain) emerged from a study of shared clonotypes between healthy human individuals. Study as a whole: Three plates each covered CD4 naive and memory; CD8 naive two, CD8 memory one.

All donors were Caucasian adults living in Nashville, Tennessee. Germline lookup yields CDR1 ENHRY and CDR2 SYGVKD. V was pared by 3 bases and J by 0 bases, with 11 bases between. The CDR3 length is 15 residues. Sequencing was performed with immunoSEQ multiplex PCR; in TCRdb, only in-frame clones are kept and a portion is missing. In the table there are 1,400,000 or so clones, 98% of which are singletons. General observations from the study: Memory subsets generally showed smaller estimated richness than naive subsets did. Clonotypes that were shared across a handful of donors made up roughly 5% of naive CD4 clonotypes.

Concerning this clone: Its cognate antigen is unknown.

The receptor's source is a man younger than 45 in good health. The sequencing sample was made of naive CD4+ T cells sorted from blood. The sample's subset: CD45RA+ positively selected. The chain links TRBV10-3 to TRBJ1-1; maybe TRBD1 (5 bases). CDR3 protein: CAISDGTLVNTEAFF. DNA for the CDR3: TGTGCCATCAGTGATGGGACGCTAGTGAACACTGAAGCTTTCTTT.